The TCR beta chain under discussion was sequenced for a study of blood T cells in healthy people across ages. Study outcomes and limitations: Both higher diversity and more naive CD4+ cells marked long-lived donors when set against aged donors. Per million T cells, the diversity of TCR beta decreased roughly linearly as age advanced.

In regard to this clonotype: Its target is unknown.

Next came a second PCR, run for about 7 to 12 cycles, which used a sample-barcoded 5' primer along with a J-beta primer mix. Each TCR beta cDNA got a 12-nucleotide random molecular identifier. TCRdb processed the 5' RACE reads anew with MiXCR; each CDR3 protein has one entry. Among over a million distinct CDR3 sequences, approximately 42% were seen once, and the ten largest hold roughly 8.2%. The CDR3 sequence is 16 residues long. Trimming removed 6 bases from V and 3 bases from J; junction bases left unmatched: 8. Each sample had at least 6 million PBMCs isolated. V and J are TRBV12-3 or TRBV12-4 and TRBJ2-1; 10 bases fit TRBD2. This sequence was found in a woman between 18 and 30 years old in good health. Sequencing was performed on blood. Written as DNA, the CDR3 is TGTGCCAGCAGAAAACTAGCGGGGTCTATCTACAATGAGCAGTTCTTC. Protein: CASRKLAGSIYNEQFF.